The sequence of this TCR beta chain was determined in a study of shared clonotypes between healthy human individuals. Study-wide context: Contributing individuals were a couple of females and a few males aged 18 to 49. Three plates were used per donor for CD4 naive, three for CD4 memory, two for CD8 naive and one for CD8 memory.

Germline CDR1 SGHRS, CDR2 YFSETQ. Trimming stripped 4 bases from V and 2 bases from J, with 19 bases between. This CDR3 is 16 amino acids long. Data came from immunoSEQ multiplex PCR; TCRdb stores just in-frame clones and leaves some out. The table has more than 2 million clones, roughly 94% seen once. Splitting of CD4+ cells produced CD45RA+ naive and CD45RA-negative memory subsets. The V call is TRBV5-1, the J call TRBJ2-7, with a possible D match to TRBD2 (6 bases). This sequence originates from a young man in good health. Sequencing was carried out using naive CD4+ T cells sorted from blood. Described subset: CD45RA+ positively selected. CDR3 amino acids: CASSHGTAGPTYEQYF. For the CDR3, the DNA is TGCGCCAGCAGCCATGGGACGGCGGGACCTACCTACGAGCAGTACTTC.